These T cell receptor beta chains were read from a single sample in a study of cytomegalovirus exposure and HLA in healthy donors. Profiling relied on immunoSEQ multiplex PCR, and the TCRdb table lists in-frame clones only, not all of them. The sample comprises 150,000 to 200,000 clones, more than 70% of which are singletons, and about 0.25% rests with the top ten. The sequenced sample consisted of PBMCs. The receptor source for this set is a boy aged 5 to 17 in good health and CMV-seronegative. The CDR3 runs from the conserved cysteine through the conserved F or W. Fields, in order: clone size, V gene, J gene, D gene, CDR3 protein, CDR3 DNA. A D gene is named only where the DNA matches it firmly. Clone size is shown for a subset of rows, as once, few, many or a class of expanded clone.

abundance: .
v_gene: TRBV2
j_gene: TRBJ1-5
d_gene: .
CDR3aa: CASSEALGQPQHF
CDR3nt: TGTGCCAGCAGTGAGGCCCTAGGACAGCCCCAGCATTTT

abundance: .
v_gene: TRBV5-8
j_gene: TRBJ2-3
d_gene: TRBD2
CDR3aa: CASSLAGRTDTQYF
CDR3nt: TGTGCCAGCAGCTTAGCGGGGAGGACAGATACGCAGTATTTT

abundance: .
v_gene: TRBV5-4
j_gene: TRBJ1-2
d_gene: .
CDR3aa: CASSLVDLANYGYTF
CDR3nt: TGTGCCAGCAGCTTGGTTGACTTAGCTAACTATGGCTACACCTTC

abundance: .
v_gene: TRBV19
j_gene: TRBJ1-5
d_gene: .
CDR3aa: CASSIQGLGQPQHF
CDR3nt: TGTGCCAGTAGTATCCAGGGGCTGGGTCAGCCCCAGCATTTT

abundance: .
v_gene: TRBV15
j_gene: TRBJ2-2
d_gene: .
CDR3aa: CATSRGVGRGPSVGELFF
CDR3nt: TGTGCCACCAGCAGAGGCGTTGGTAGGGGCCCTTCAGTCGGGGAGCTGTTTTTT

abundance: .
v_gene: TRBV4-3
j_gene: TRBJ2-2
d_gene: .
CDR3aa: CASSLGGPTGANTGELFF
CDR3nt: TGCGCCAGCAGCCTGGGTGGCCCGACGGGAGCGAACACCGGGGAGCTGTTTTTT

abundance: .
v_gene: TRBV27
j_gene: TRBJ1-5
d_gene: .
CDR3aa: CASSFDTYQPQHF
CDR3nt: TGTGCCAGCAGTTTTGACACCTATCAGCCCCAGCATTTT

abundance: .
v_gene: TRBV6-1
j_gene: TRBJ1-6
d_gene: TRBD1
CDR3aa: CASSEGDPTGNSPLHF
CDR3nt: TGTGCCAGCAGTGAAGGGGACCCGACAGGGAATTCACCCCTCCACTTT

abundance: .
v_gene: TRBV5-1
j_gene: TRBJ1-2
d_gene: .
CDR3aa: CASSLAIGTGFYGYTF
CDR3nt: TGCGCCAGCAGCTTGGCCATCGGAACAGGCTTCTATGGCTACACCTTC

abundance: .
v_gene: TRBV7-9
j_gene: TRBJ1-1
d_gene: .
CDR3aa: CASTILQRNTEAFF
CDR3nt: TGTGCCAGCACCATACTACAACGAAACACTGAAGCTTTCTTT

abundance: once
v_gene: TRBV15
j_gene: TRBJ1-5
d_gene: .
CDR3aa: CATSRAFRGGGNQPQHF
CDR3nt: TGTGCCACCAGCAGAGCATTTAGAGGCGGTGGGAATCAGCCCCAGCATTTT

abundance: .
v_gene: TRBV6-6
j_gene: TRBJ1-6
d_gene: .
CDR3aa: CASSPTDYNSPLHF
CDR3nt: TGTGCCAGCAGCCCGACAGACTATAATTCACCCCTCCACTTT

abundance: .
v_gene: TRBV7-9
j_gene: TRBJ2-7
d_gene: .
CDR3aa: CASSISRGDYEQYF
CDR3nt: TGTGCCAGCAGCATCAGCAGGGGGGACTACGAGCAGTACTTC

abundance: .
v_gene: TRBV7-9
j_gene: TRBJ1-1
d_gene: TRBD1
CDR3aa: CASSFGQAAEAFF
CDR3nt: TGTGCCAGCAGCTTTGGACAGGCTGCTGAAGCTTTCTTT

abundance: .
v_gene: TRBV4-3
j_gene: TRBJ2-7
d_gene: .
CDR3aa: CASSQDPQVSYEQYF
CDR3nt: TGCGCCAGCAGCCAAGATCCCCAGGTCTCCTACGAGCAGTACTTC

abundance: .
v_gene: TRBV18
j_gene: TRBJ2-1
d_gene: TRBD1
CDR3aa: CASSPPGQGYNEQFF
CDR3nt: TGTGCCAGCTCACCACCGGGACAGGGCTACAATGAGCAGTTCTTC

abundance: .
v_gene: TRBV19
j_gene: TRBJ1-5
d_gene: .
CDR3aa: CASSIATANQPQHF
CDR3nt: TGTGCCAGTAGTATAGCCACTGCCAATCAGCCCCAGCATTTT

abundance: .
v_gene: TRBV28
j_gene: TRBJ2-7
d_gene: TRBD1
CDR3aa: CASSLGQGTYEQYF
CDR3nt: TGTGCCAGCAGTTTAGGACAGGGAACCTACGAGCAGTACTTC

abundance: few
v_gene: TRBV5-6
j_gene: TRBJ2-7
d_gene: TRBD2
CDR3aa: CASNAGATGEQYF
CDR3nt: TGTGCCAGCAACGCGGGAGCGACTGGGGAGCAGTACTTC

abundance: .
v_gene: TRBV7-3
j_gene: TRBJ2-1
d_gene: .
CDR3aa: CASSSQGSEQFF
CDR3nt: TGTGCCAGCAGCTCCCAGGGGAGTGAGCAGTTCTTC

abundance: .
v_gene: TRBV4-1
j_gene: TRBJ2-3
d_gene: .
CDR3aa: CASSQLLVGADTQYF
CDR3nt: TGCGCCAGCAGCCAACTACTAGTTGGCGCAGATACGCAGTATTTT

abundance: .
v_gene: TRBV7-3
j_gene: TRBJ1-2
d_gene: .
CDR3aa: CASSLSDSGYGYTF
CDR3nt: TGTGCCAGCAGCTTATCGGACAGCGGTTATGGCTACACCTTC

abundance: .
v_gene: TRBV9
j_gene: TRBJ2-3
d_gene: .
CDR3aa: CASSVEGGPRQDTQYF
CDR3nt: TGTGCCAGCAGCGTAGAAGGGGGACCCCGGCAAGATACGCAGTATTTT

abundance: .
v_gene: TRBV2
j_gene: TRBJ2-2
d_gene: .
CDR3aa: CAGGGQVGELFF
CDR3nt: TGTGCCGGGGGGGGACAGGTCGGGGAGCTGTTTTTT